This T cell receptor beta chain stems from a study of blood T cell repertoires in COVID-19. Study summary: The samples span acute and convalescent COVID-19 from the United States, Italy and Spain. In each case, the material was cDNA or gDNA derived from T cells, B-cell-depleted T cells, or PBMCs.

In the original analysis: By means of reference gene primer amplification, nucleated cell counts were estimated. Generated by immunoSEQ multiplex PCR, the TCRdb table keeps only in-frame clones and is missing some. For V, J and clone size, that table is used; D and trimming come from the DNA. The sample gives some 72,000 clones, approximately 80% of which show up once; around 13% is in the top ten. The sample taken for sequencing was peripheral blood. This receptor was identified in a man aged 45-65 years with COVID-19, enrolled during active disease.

The CDR3 region has the DNA TGTGCCTGGATCCACAGGGGGCGTGTGGAGACCCAGTACTTC. As protein: CAWIHRGRVETQYF. The J gene is TRBJ2-5, the V gene TRBV30; 9 bases map to TRBD1. Germline V gene data show CDR1 as GTSNPN and CDR2 as SVGIG (reference sequence). This CDR3 contains 14 residues. V dropped 4 bases and J dropped 5; count of bases not matched to a gene: 8.